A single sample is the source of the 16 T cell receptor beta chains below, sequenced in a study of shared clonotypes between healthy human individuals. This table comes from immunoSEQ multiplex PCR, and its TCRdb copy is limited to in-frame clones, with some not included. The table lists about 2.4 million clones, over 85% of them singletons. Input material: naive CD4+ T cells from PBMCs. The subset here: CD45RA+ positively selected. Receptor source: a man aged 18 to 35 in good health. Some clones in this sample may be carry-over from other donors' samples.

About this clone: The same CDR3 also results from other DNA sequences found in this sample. The CDR3 region has the DNA TGTGCCATCAGGGGGACAGCTAACTATGGCTACACCTTC. This encodes CAIRGTANYGYTF. V and J are TRBV10-3 and TRBJ1-2, with 7 bases lining up with TRBD1. This CDR3 contains 13 residues. With 6 bases clipped from V and 0 bases from J, the junction kept 1 base outside the gene matches. The V gene's germline CDR1 is ENHRY and CDR2 SYGVKD.

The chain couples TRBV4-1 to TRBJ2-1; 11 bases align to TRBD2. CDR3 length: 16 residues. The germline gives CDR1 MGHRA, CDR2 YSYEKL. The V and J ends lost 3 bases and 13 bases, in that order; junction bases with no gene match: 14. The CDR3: CASSHEGVVAGGAQFF. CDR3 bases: TGCGCCAGCAGCCACGAGGGGGTGGTAGCGGGAGGGGCTCAGTTCTTC.

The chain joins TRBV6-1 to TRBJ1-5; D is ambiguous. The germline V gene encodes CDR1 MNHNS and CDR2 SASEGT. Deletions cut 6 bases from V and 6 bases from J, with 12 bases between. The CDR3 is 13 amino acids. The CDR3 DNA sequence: TGTGCCAGCAGCGAGGGCTGGCGTCAGCCCCAGCATTTT. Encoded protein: CASSEGWRQPQHF.

CDR3 DNA: TGTGCCAGCAGCTTAGGGGCAGCAAACTATGGCTACACCTTC. Protein product: CASSLGAANYGYTF. This chain links TRBV11-2 with TRBJ1-2; unclear D gene. V was pared by 1 base and J by 2 bases, with 8 bases between. The CDR3 is made up of 14 amino acids. The germline CDR1 and CDR2 sequences are SGHAT and FQNNGV.

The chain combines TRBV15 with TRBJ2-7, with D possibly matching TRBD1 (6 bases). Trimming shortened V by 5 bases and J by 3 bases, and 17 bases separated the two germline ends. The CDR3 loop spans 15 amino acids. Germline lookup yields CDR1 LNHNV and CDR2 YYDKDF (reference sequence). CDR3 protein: CATSVGLTGIYEQYF. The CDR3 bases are TGTGCCACCAGCGTGGGGCTTACAGGGATCTACGAGCAGTACTTC.

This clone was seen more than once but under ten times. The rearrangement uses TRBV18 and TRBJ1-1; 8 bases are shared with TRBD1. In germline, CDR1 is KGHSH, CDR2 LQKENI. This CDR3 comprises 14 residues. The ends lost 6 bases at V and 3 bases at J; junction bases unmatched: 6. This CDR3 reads CASSPDRGDTEAFF. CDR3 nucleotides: TGTGCCAGCTCCCCTGACAGGGGCGACACTGAAGCTTTCTTT.

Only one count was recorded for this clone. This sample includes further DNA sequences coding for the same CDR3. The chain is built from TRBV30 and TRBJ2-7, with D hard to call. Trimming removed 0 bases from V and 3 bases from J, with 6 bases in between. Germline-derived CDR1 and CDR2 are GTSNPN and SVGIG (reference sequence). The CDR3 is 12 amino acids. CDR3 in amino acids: CAWSVSGYEQYF. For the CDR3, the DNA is TGTGCCTGGAGTGTATCCGGCTACGAGCAGTACTTC.

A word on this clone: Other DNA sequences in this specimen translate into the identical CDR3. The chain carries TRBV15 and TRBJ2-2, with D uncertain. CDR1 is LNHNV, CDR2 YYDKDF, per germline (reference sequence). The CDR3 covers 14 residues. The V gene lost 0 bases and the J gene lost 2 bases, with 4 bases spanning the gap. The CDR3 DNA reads TGTGCCACCAGCAGAGAGAGAAACACCGGGGAGCTGTTTTTT. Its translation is CATSRERNTGELFF.

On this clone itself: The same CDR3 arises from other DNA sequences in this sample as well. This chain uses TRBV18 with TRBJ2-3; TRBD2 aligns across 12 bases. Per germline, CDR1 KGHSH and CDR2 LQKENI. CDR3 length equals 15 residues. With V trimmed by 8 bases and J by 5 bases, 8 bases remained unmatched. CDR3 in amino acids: CASASTSGSVDTQYF. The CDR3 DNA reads TGTGCCAGCGCTTCGACTAGCGGGAGTGTAGATACGCAGTATTTT.

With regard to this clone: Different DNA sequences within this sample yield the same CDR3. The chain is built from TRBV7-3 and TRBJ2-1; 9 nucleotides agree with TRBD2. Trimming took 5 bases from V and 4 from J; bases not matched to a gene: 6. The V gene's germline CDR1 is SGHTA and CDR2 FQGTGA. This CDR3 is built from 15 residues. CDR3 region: CASSPPGLAYNEQFF. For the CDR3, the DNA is TGTGCCAGCAGCCCGCCGGGACTAGCATACAATGAGCAGTTCTTC.

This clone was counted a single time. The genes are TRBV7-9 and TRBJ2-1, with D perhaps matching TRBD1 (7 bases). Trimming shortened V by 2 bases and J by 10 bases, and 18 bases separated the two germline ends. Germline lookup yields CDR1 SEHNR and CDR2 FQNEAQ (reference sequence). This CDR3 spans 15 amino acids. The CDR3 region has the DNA TGTGCCAGCAGCTTACCAGGGGGTCGCGCGGGGGAGCAGTTCTTC. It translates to CASSLPGGRAGEQFF.

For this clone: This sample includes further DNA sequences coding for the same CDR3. The CDR3 DNA sequence: TGCAGTGCTAGAGTCCCGGAGACCCAGTACTTC. Translation gives CSARVPETQYF. This chain joins TRBV20-1 and TRBJ2-5; D is unresolved. This CDR3 has 11 amino acids. Per the germline V gene, CDR1 is DFQATT and CDR2 is SNEGSKA (reference sequence). Trimming took off 1 base at V and 5 bases at J, with 5 bases between the two ends.

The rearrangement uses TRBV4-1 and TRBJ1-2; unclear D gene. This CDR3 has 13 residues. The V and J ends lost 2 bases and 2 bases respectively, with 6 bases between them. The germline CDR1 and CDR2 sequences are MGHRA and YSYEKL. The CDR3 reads CASSQMENYGYTF. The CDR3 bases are TGCGCCAGCAGCCAAATGGAGAACTATGGCTACACCTTC.

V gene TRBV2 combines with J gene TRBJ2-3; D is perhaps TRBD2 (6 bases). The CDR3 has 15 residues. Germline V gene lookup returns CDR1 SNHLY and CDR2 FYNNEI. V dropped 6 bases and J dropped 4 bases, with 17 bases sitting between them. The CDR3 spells CASSTVIRGADTQYF. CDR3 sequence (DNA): TGTGCCAGCAGCACAGTGATCCGCGGGGCAGATACGCAGTATTTT.

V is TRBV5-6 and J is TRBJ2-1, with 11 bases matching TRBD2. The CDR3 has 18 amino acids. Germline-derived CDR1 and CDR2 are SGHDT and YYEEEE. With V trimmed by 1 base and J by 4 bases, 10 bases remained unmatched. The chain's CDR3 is CASSLYHMGLAEYNEQFF. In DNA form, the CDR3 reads TGTGCCAGCAGCTTGTACCATATGGGACTAGCGGAGTACAATGAGCAGTTCTTC.

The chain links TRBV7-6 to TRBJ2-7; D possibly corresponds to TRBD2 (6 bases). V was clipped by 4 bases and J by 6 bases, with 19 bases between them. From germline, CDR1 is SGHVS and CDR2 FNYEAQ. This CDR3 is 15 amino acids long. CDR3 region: CASSSSPGEIVEQYF. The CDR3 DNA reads TGTGCCAGCAGCTCGTCCCCGGGGGAGATTGTCGAGCAGTACTTC.